A single sample is the source of the 8 T cell receptor beta chains below, sequenced in a study of siplizumab effects on memory and regulatory T cells. Sequencing was performed with immunoSEQ multiplex PCR; in TCRdb, only in-frame clones are kept and a portion is missing. The table records tens of thousands of clones, less than 90% of them present only once. Sequenced material: naive CD8+ T cells sorted from blood. Receptors were obtained from a human donor in good health.

This chain joins TRBV7-9 and TRBJ2-5, with D possibly TRBD2 on 5 matching bases. V was trimmed by 5 bases and J by 5 bases, leaving 9 bases between them. From germline, CDR1 is SEHNR and CDR2 FQNEAQ (reference sequence). This CDR3 region has 12 residues. CDR3 residues: CASSNTGETQYF. The CDR3 DNA reads TGTGCCAGCAGCAACACGGGGGAGACCCAGTACTTC.

V gene TRBV7-2 combines with J gene TRBJ2-1, with 7 positions matching TRBD1. The CDR3 has 15 residues. Germline loops: CDR1 SGHTA, CDR2 FQGNSA. The V segment lost 1 base and the J segment 9 bases; nucleotides outside the gene matches: 9. CDR3 bases: TGTGCCAGCAGCTTAGACTCTACGACAGGGATTGAGCAGTTCTTC. It codes for CASSLDSTTGIEQFF.

V usage is TRBV4-1 and J usage is TRBJ2-1; a possible D gene is TRBD1 (6 bases). The CDR3 runs to 13 residues. Germline CDR1 reads MGHRA; CDR2 reads YSYEKL. Between the trimmed V and J ends, which lost 3 bases and 9 bases, there was a span of 12 bases. CDR3 in DNA: TGCGCCAGCAGCCAGCAACAGGGCATTGAGCAGTTCTTC. It codes for CASSQQQGIEQFF.

The chain joins TRBV4-1 to TRBJ1-3; TRBD1 agrees at 7 bases. The CDR3 contains 16 residues. Losses at the gene ends were 4 bases for V and 0 bases for J; bases not matched to a gene: 6. Germline values: CDR1 MGHRA, CDR2 YSYEKL. CDR3 nucleotide sequence: TGCGCCAGCAGCCCCTCAGGGGGGATCTCTGGAAACACCATATATTTT. Translation: CASSPSGGISGNTIYF.

V usage is TRBV5-6 and J usage is TRBJ2-7; D not certain. The CDR3 length is 12 residues. The ends were cut back, 2 bases at V and 7 bases at J, with 10 bases in the middle. The germline V gene encodes CDR1 SGHDT and CDR2 YYEEEE. DNA of the CDR3: TGTGCCAGCAGCTTTGGGGTGGGGGAGCAGTACTTC. It yields the protein CASSFGVGEQYF.

V is TRBV2 and J is TRBJ2-3, with D possibly being TRBD2 (6 bases). The CDR3 sequence is 11 residues long. Germline V CDR1 and CDR2: SNHLY, FYNNEI. V lost 8 bases, J lost 14 bases, and 17 bases lay in between. The CDR3: CASVEAGSWYF. The CDR3 coding sequence is TGTGCCAGCGTCGAAGCGGGCAGCTGGTATTTT.

The sample holds a few counts of this clone. The chain recombines TRBV19 with TRBJ1-6; the D is unclear. The germline CDR1 and CDR2 sequences are LNHDA and SQIVND (reference sequence). The CDR3 sequence is 13 residues long. The germline V and J ends were trimmed by 5 bases and 8 bases, with 10 bases remaining between them. CDR3 nucleotides: TGTGCCAGTAGTGCGGGGTTCGATTCACCCCTCCACTTT. As protein: CASSAGFDSPLHF.

The chain carries TRBV27 and TRBJ2-1; no clear D gene. Germline lookup yields CDR1 MNHEY and CDR2 SMNVEV (reference sequence). V gave up 1 base and J gave up 2 bases, with 6 bases separating them. The CDR3 covers 14 residues. This CDR3 reads CASSLYAAYNEQFF. In DNA form, the CDR3 reads TGTGCCAGCAGTTTATACGCAGCCTACAATGAGCAGTTCTTC.